The entry below describes one TCR beta chain. Its antigen is unknown. Total RNA extraction produced at least 6 micrograms (per sample) for the study. The sample is drawn from a study of blood T cells in healthy people across ages. Study-level results: Greater diversity and more naive CD4+ cells were seen in long-lived donors than in aged donors. Diversity figures derived from one million T cells were judged to underestimate the true value.

Next came a second PCR, run for roughly 6 to 11 cycles, which used a sample-barcoded 5' primer along with a J-beta primer mix. In TCRdb, the 5' RACE reads were re-called with MiXCR into one record per CDR3 protein. The profile covers about 1.8 million distinct CDR3 sequences, with about 49% appearing a single time and less than 2.5% taken by the ten largest. The CDR3 covers 15 residues. Germline V gene data show CDR1 as MDHEN and CDR2 as SYDVKM. This clonotype was obtained from a woman in her thirties or forties in good health. The material sequenced was blood. The chain links TRBV28 to TRBJ2-7, with D tentatively TRBD1 (7 bases). The J call may be incorrect, as the DNA end agrees better with TRBJ2-5. CDR3 in amino acids: CASSLWQGGSETQYF. The CDR3 region has the DNA TGTGCCAGCAGTTTATGGCAGGGGGGATCAGAGACCCAGTACTTC.